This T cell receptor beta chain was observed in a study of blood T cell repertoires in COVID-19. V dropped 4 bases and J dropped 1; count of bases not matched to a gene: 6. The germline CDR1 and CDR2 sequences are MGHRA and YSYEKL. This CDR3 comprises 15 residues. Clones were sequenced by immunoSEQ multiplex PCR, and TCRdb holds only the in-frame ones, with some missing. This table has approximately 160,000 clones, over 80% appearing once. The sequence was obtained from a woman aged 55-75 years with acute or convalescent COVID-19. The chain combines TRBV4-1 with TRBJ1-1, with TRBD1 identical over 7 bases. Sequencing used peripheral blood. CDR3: CASSPTGTANTEAFF. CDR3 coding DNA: TGCGCCAGCAGCCCCACAGGGACAGCGAACACTGAAGCTTTCTTT.